These T cell receptor beta chains were read from a single sample in a study of shared clonotypes between healthy human individuals. Assay used: immunoSEQ multiplex PCR; TCRdb lists only in-frame clones, some missing. The sample consists of about 510,000 clones, 75% to 80% of them appearing once. The sequencing sample was made of PBMCs. These receptors originate from a woman in her thirties or forties in good health. Some clones in this sample may be carry-over from other donors' samples. Each CDR3 is given with its conserved first and last residue. The D gene is left open where the match is weak. Size values are once, few and many counts, or a class for expanded clones, and some rows have none.

V	J	D	size	CDR3	DNA
TRBV28	TRBJ2-7	-	-	CASSAPGGGAYEQYF	TGTGCCAGCAGCGCTCCCGGTGGGGGAGCGTACGAGCAGTACTTC
TRBV11-2	TRBJ1-3	-	-	CASSLDPPSSGNTIYF	TGTGCCAGCAGCTTAGATCCCCCCAGCTCTGGAAACACCATATATTTT
TRBV6-5	TRBJ1-1	-	-	CASIGGNTEAFF	TGTGCCAGCATCGGTGGGAACACTGAAGCTTTCTTT
TRBV28	TRBJ1-2	-	-	CASSLGGWGYTF	TGTGCCAGCAGTTTGGGAGGATGGGGCTACACCTTC
TRBV5-4	TRBJ1-4	-	few	CASSSGIGGSEKLFF	TGTGCCAGCAGCTCAGGGATTGGAGGGAGTGAAAAACTGTTTTTT
TRBV9	TRBJ1-1	-	few	CASSSGTWATEAFF	TGTGCCAGCAGCTCCGGGACCTGGGCCACTGAAGCTTTCTTT
TRBV11-2	TRBJ2-2	TRBD2	-	CASSPGLVSTGELFF	TGTGCCAGCAGCCCGGGACTAGTAAGCACCGGGGAGCTGTTTTTT
TRBV9	TRBJ2-1	-	-	CASSVGGNYNEQFF	TGTGCCAGCAGCGTAGGAGGTAATTACAATGAGCAGTTCTTC
TRBV27	TRBJ1-1	TRBD1	-	CASSLPGQREAFF	TGTGCCAGCAGTTTACCGGGACAGCGGGAAGCTTTCTTT
TRBV11-2	TRBJ2-2	TRBD1	-	CASSLDPGQVNTGELFF	TGTGCCAGCAGCTTAGATCCCGGACAGGTTAACACCGGGGAGCTGTTTTTT
TRBV6-5	TRBJ2-3	-	-	CASSYPTETSTDTQYF	TGTGCCAGCAGTTACCCGACAGAGACTAGCACAGATACGCAGTATTTT
TRBV5-1	TRBJ1-1	-	-	CASSQSRTGYAEAFF	TGCGCCAGCAGCCAAAGTCGAACGGGGTATGCTGAAGCTTTCTTT
TRBV10-3	TRBJ2-3	TRBD2	-	CATEGREGPDTQYF	TGTGCCACGGAAGGGCGGGAGGGTCCAGATACGCAGTATTTT
TRBV14	TRBJ2-5	TRBD2	-	CASSYGLASQETQYF	TGTGCCAGCAGTTATGGACTAGCGAGTCAAGAGACCCAGTACTTC
TRBV7-3	TRBJ1-4	TRBD1	-	CASSFRQGEKLFF	TGTGCCAGCAGCTTCCGACAGGGAGAAAAACTGTTTTTT
TRBV5-1	TRBJ2-4	TRBD1	-	CASSLVWTGGARAKNIQYF	TGCGCCAGCAGCTTGGTTTGGACAGGGGGCGCAAGGGCCAAAAACATTCAGTACTTC
TRBV28	TRBJ1-2	-	once	CASSLPERRGYTF	TGTGCCAGCAGTTTACCCGAAAGAAGGGGCTACACCTTC
TRBV7-2	TRBJ2-3	-	-	CASSSLPSTDTQYF	TGTGCCAGCAGCTCCCTACCTAGCACAGATACGCAGTATTTT
TRBV2	TRBJ2-6	-	few	CASRGGTGANVLTF	TGTGCCAGCAGGGGGGGTACTGGGGCCAACGTCCTGACTTTC
TRBV11-2	TRBJ2-2	-	once	CASSLALTGELFF	TGTGCCAGCAGCTTAGCCCTCACCGGGGAGCTGTTTTTT
TRBV5-1	TRBJ1-1	TRBD1	-	CASSPGQGRNTEAFF	TGCGCCAGCAGCCCCGGACAGGGTCGGAACACTGAAGCTTTCTTT
TRBV7-2	TRBJ1-2	-	-	CASSSKTTGTNYGYTF	TGTGCCAGCAGCTCCAAGACGACAGGAACCAACTATGGCTACACCTTC
TRBV28	TRBJ2-2	-	-	CASTRRVDRELFF	TGTGCCAGCACCAGGAGGGTGGACCGGGAGCTGTTTTTT
TRBV2	TRBJ2-1	-	-	CASSESGTRRRLYNEQFF	TGTGCCAGCAGTGAATCTGGGACCCGTCGACGCCTTTACAATGAGCAGTTCTTC
TRBV10-3	TRBJ2-1	-	once	CAISPTTGTNNEQFF	TGTGCCATCAGTCCCACTACCGGGACGAACAATGAGCAGTTCTTC
TRBV7-2	TRBJ2-7	TRBD2	-	CASSPPGLAGYEQYF	TGTGCCAGCAGCCCGCCGGGACTAGCGGGATACGAGCAGTACTTC
TRBV7-6	TRBJ2-2	-	-	CASSLGVDGSDTGELFF	TGTGCCAGCAGCTTAGGGGTAGACGGGAGTGATACCGGGGAGCTGTTTTTT
TRBV25-1	TRBJ2-1	TRBD1	-	CASNRGSYNEQFF	TGTGCCAGTAACAGGGGCTCCTACAATGAGCAGTTCTTC
TRBV7-2	TRBJ2-2	TRBD2	-	CASSWGGLARNTGELFF	TGTGCCAGCAGCTGGGGGGGACTAGCGAGAAACACCGGGGAGCTGTTTTTT
TRBV28	TRBJ1-3	-	-	CASSLVQDSGNTIYF	TGTGCCAGCAGTTTAGTACAGGACTCTGGAAACACCATATATTTT
TRBV7-6	TRBJ2-7	TRBD2	-	CASSPLGGSYEQYF	TGTGCCAGCAGCCCTCTCGGCGGGAGCTACGAGCAGTACTTC
TRBV10-3	TRBJ2-1	TRBD1	-	CAISESVGTGASEQFF	TGTGCCATCAGTGAGTCGGTGGGGACAGGGGCTTCTGAGCAGTTCTTC
TRBV4-1	TRBJ1-5	-	-	CASSQGPGGRPQHF	TGCGCCAGCAGCCAAGGGCCCGGCGGTCGGCCCCAGCATTTT
TRBV10-1	TRBJ2-3	-	-	CASSFGLLTDTLYF	TGCGCCAGCAGTTTCGGACTACTCACAGATACGCTGTATTTT
TRBV15	TRBJ2-1	TRBD2	-	CATSSRGSLAPYNEQFF	TGTGCCACCAGCAGCCGAGGATCACTAGCGCCCTACAATGAGCAGTTCTTC
TRBV5-4	TRBJ1-6	TRBD1	-	CASSLHLGTAPSPLHF	TGTGCCAGCAGCTTACACTTGGGGACAGCTCCTTCACCCCTCCACTTT
TRBV5-8	TRBJ2-3	-	-	CASSLGISADTQYF	TGTGCCAGCAGCTTAGGAATTTCGGCAGATACGCAGTATTTT
TRBV29-1	TRBJ1-2	TRBD1	-	CSVDRDDYGYTF	TGCAGCGTCGACAGGGACGACTATGGCTACACCTTC
TRBV30	TRBJ2-3	-	-	CAWSLTDTDTQYF	TGTGCCTGGAGTTTGACAGACACAGATACGCAGTATTTT
TRBV2	TRBJ2-1	TRBD2	-	CASSRTGLAGGNEQFF	TGTGCCAGCAGCCGAACAGGGCTAGCGGGAGGTAATGAGCAGTTCTTC
TRBV7-2	TRBJ2-3	TRBD2	-	CASSIRLAGGTDTQYF	TGTGCCAGCAGCATAAGACTAGCGGGAGGCACAGATACGCAGTATTTT